One and the same sample provided the 15 T cell receptor beta chains below, sequenced in a study of tumor-infiltrating lymphocytes in localized non-small cell lung cancer. The method was immunoSEQ multiplex PCR; TCRdb's version includes in-frame clones alone and lacks a portion of them. Among about 12,000 clones listed, under 80% were seen once. The sample taken for sequencing was lung tumor tissue. All receptors come from a human donor with non-small cell lung cancer.

The V and J genes are TRBV18 and TRBJ1-3; D uncertain. V was clipped by 6 bases and J by 4 bases, with 19 bases between them. The CDR3 has 16 residues. In germline, CDR1 is KGHSH, CDR2 LQKENI. The CDR3 DNA follows: TGTGCCAGCTCCTCCGATAATCTTTGGTCCGGAAACACCATATATTTT. Translation: CASSSDNLWSGNTIYF.

This clone was recorded once. This rearrangement joins TRBV7-9 to TRBJ2-1; D unresolved. Trimming left V 2 bases short and J 1 base short, with 0 bases between. CDR3 length: 12 amino acids. Germline CDR1 and CDR2: SEHNR and FQNEAQ (reference sequence). As DNA, the CDR3 is TGTGCCAGCAGCTTATCCTACAATGAGCAGTTCTTC. It is translated as CASSLSYNEQFF.

J is TRBJ2-5 and V is TRBV5-4, with 7 bases identical to TRBD1. V gave up 7 bases and J gave up 2 bases; unmatched junction bases: 2. The CDR3 is 12 amino acids. Germline V gives CDR1 SGHNT, CDR2 YYREEE (reference sequence). CDR3 residues: CASGDRQETQYF. The CDR3 nucleotides read TGTGCCAGCGGGGACAGACAAGAGACCCAGTACTTC.

The chain joins TRBV19 to TRBJ2-2; D perhaps matches TRBD1 (6 bases). V lost 7 bases and J lost 7, with 16 bases in between. Germline assignment: CDR1 LNHDA and CDR2 SQIVND (reference sequence). CDR3 size: 14 residues. The CDR3 here is CASKDDRSRGELFF. The CDR3 nucleotides read TGTGCCAGTAAAGATGACAGGTCTCGCGGGGAGCTGTTTTTT.

The chain carries TRBV10-3 and TRBJ2-6; D call uncertain. This CDR3 spans 16 amino acids. V was clipped by 3 bases and J by 0 bases, with 9 bases between them. Per germline, CDR1 ENHRY and CDR2 SYGVKD. The CDR3 sequence: CAISDSLFSGANVLTF. For the CDR3, the DNA is TGTGCCATCAGTGATTCTCTTTTCTCTGGGGCCAACGTCCTGACTTTC.

This chain joins TRBV11-3 and TRBJ2-7; 7 nucleotides line up with TRBD1. Germline CDR1 and CDR2: SGHNT and YENEEA. V shed 0 bases and J 4 bases; nucleotides not matched to a gene: 12. The CDR3 length is 17 residues. Written as DNA, the CDR3 is TGTGCCAGCAGCTTAGATTGGAAGGGACAGATAAAGTACGAGCAGTACTTC. This codes for CASSLDWKGQIKYEQYF.

The CDR3 sequence is CASSGGGGLADSTDTQYF. In nucleotides, the CDR3 is TGTGCCAGCAGTGGGGGGGGAGGACTAGCGGATAGCACAGATACGCAGTATTTT. V and J are TRBV2 and TRBJ2-3; TRBD2 agrees at 10 bases. CDR3 length: 18 residues. Germline V lookup: CDR1 SNHLY, CDR2 FYNNEI. V shed 4 bases and J 0 bases; nucleotides not matched to a gene: 10.

The chain is built from TRBV7-3 and TRBJ2-2; 7 bases agree with TRBD2. With 3 bases clipped from V and 0 bases from J, the junction kept 4 bases outside the gene matches. The CDR3 covers 16 residues. CDR1 and CDR2 from the germline V gene are SGHTA and FQGTGA. For the CDR3, the DNA is TGTGCCAGCAGCTTTAAGGGAGGGACGAACACCGGGGAGCTGTTTTTT. Translation: CASSFKGGTNTGELFF.

The V and J genes are TRBV10-3 and TRBJ2-3; no reliable D call. The V end lost 5 bases, the J end lost 6 bases, and 15 bases lay between the germline ends. The CDR3 has 14 amino acids. Germline V gene lookup returns CDR1 ENHRY and CDR2 SYGVKD. This CDR3 is CAISLTASSDTQYF. CDR3 nucleotides: TGTGCCATCAGTCTGACTGCCTCGAGCGATACGCAGTATTTT.

This chain joins TRBV28 and TRBJ2-6; 7 positions agree with TRBD1. V dropped 6 bases and J dropped 3; count of bases not matched to a gene: 8. The CDR3 extends over 16 amino acids. Germline CDR1 reads MDHEN; CDR2 reads SYDVKM. In DNA form, the CDR3 reads TGTGCCAGCAGATACTCAACAGGGGTTGGGGCCAACGTCCTGACTTTC. This codes for CASRYSTGVGANVLTF.

The genes are TRBV19 and TRBJ2-3; TRBD2 aligns across 8 bases. The V segment lost 3 bases and the J segment 4 bases; nucleotides outside the gene matches: 3. In germline, CDR1 is LNHDA, CDR2 SQIVND (reference sequence). The CDR3 extends over 14 amino acids. CDR3 region: CASSISGGSDTQYF. The CDR3 DNA sequence: TGTGCCAGTAGTATTTCGGGGGGGTCAGATACGCAGTATTTT.

The CDR3 DNA sequence: TGTGCCAGCACCGCACCCGGGACAGGGGATGGAGAGACCCAGTACTTC. Protein sequence: CASTAPGTGDGETQYF. The V and J genes are TRBV28 and TRBJ2-5, with TRBD1 matching over 10 bases. The V and J ends lost 7 bases and 4 bases, in that order; junction bases with no gene match: 12. This CDR3 comprises 16 residues. The germline V gene encodes CDR1 MDHEN and CDR2 SYDVKM.

The chain has TRBV10-3 and TRBJ1-3; TRBD1 matches 7 bases. Germline CDR1 and CDR2: ENHRY and SYGVKD. The V segment lost 0 bases and the J segment 2 bases; nucleotides outside the gene matches: 4. This CDR3 spans 16 amino acids. CDR3: CAISESQGYAGNTIYF. The CDR3 DNA reads as TGTGCCATCAGTGAGTCACAGGGGTATGCTGGAAACACCATATATTTT.

This chain joins TRBV7-3 and TRBJ2-2, with a weak D call TRBD1 (5 bases). The CDR3 has 14 amino acids. The V end was cut by 5 bases, the J end by 0 bases, with 7 bases between. Germline V gives CDR1 SGHTA, CDR2 FQGTGA. CDR3 protein: CASSGAANTGELFF. DNA of the CDR3: TGTGCCAGCAGCGGGGCGGCGAACACCGGGGAGCTGTTTTTT.

Only a few counts were recorded for this clone. The gene calls are TRBV29-1 and TRBJ2-1; a weak D match, TRBD2 (5 bases). CDR1 and CDR2 from the germline V gene are SQVTM and ANQGSEA. Between the trimmed V and J ends, which lost 4 bases and 4 bases, there was a span of 8 bases. The CDR3 extends over 12 amino acids. CDR3 nucleotide sequence: TGCAGCGTTGTTGAGGGTTACAATGAGCAGTTCTTC. Translation: CSVVEGYNEQFF.